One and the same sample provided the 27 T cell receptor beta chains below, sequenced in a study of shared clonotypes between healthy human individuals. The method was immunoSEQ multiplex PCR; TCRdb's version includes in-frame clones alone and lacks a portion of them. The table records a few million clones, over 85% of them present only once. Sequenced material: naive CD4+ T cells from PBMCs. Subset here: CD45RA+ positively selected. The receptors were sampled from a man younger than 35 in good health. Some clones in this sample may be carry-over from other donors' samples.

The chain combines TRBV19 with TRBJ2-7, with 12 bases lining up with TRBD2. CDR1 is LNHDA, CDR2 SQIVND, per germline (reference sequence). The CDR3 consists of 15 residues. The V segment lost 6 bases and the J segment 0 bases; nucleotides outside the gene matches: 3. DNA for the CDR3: TGTGCCAGTAGCGAGACTAGCGGGAGCTCCTACGAGCAGTACTTC. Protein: CASSETSGSSYEQYF.

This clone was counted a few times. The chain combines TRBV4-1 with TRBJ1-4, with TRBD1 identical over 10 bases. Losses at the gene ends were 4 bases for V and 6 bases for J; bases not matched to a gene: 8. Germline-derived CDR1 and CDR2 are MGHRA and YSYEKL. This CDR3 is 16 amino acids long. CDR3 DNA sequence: TGCGCCAGCAGCCCTCGTTCCGGGACAGGGGATGAAAAACTGTTTTTT. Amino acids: CASSPRSGTGDEKLFF.

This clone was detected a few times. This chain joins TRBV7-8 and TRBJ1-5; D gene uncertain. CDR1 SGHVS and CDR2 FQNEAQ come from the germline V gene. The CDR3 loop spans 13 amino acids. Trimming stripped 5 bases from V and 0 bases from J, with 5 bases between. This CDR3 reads CASSIISNQPQHF. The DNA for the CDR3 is TGTGCCAGCAGCATTATTAGCAATCAGCCCCAGCATTTT. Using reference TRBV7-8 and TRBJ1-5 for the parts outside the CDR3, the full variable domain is GAGVSQSPRYKVAKRGQDVALRCDPISGHVSLFWYQQALGQGPEFLTYFQNEAQLDKSGLPSDRFFAERPEGSVSTLKIQRTQQEDSAVYLCASSIISNQPQHFGDGTRLSIL.

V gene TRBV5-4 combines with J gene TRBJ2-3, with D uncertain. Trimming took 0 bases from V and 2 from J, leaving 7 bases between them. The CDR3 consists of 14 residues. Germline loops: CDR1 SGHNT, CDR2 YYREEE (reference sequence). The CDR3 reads CASSLGQATDTQYF. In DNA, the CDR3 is TGTGCCAGCAGCTTGGGGCAGGCCACAGATACGCAGTATTTT.

The CDR3 DNA follows: TGTGCCAGCAGTGGTTCCGGGTCGCCCCTCTACAATGAGCAGTTCTTC. Its protein product is CASSGSGSPLYNEQFF. The chain employs TRBV28 and TRBJ2-1; D is uncertain. The CDR3 has 16 amino acids. V lost 5 bases and J 3 bases, leaving 17 bases between the germline ends. From germline, CDR1 is MDHEN and CDR2 SYDVKM.

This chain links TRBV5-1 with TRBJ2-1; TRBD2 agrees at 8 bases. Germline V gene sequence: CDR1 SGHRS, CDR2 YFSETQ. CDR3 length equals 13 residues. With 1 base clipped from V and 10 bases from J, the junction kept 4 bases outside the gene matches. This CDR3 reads CASSLRAGGEQFF. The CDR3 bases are TGCGCCAGCAGCTTGCGGGCGGGGGGAGAGCAGTTCTTC.

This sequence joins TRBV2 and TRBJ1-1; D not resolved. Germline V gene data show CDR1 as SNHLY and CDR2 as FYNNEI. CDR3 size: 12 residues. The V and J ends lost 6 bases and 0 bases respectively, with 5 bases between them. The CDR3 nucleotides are TGTGCCAGCAGCCAGCTGAACACTGAAGCTTTCTTT. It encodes CASSQLNTEAFF.

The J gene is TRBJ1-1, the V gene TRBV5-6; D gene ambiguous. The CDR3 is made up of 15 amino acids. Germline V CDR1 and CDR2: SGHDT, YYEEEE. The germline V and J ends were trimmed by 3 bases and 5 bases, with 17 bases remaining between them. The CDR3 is CASSSPKVGGTEAFF. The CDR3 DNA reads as TGTGCCAGCAGCTCACCCAAGGTCGGAGGGACTGAAGCTTTCTTT.

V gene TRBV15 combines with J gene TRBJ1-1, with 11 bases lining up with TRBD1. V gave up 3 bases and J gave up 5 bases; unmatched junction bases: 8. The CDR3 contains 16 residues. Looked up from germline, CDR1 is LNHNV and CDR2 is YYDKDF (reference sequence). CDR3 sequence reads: CATSRRGQGAGTEAFF. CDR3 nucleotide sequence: TGTGCCACCAGCAGGCGAGGACAGGGGGCAGGAACTGAAGCTTTCTTT.

CDR3 region: CASSLGTGSHNEQFF. The CDR3, as DNA: TGTGCCAGCAGCTTAGGGACAGGGTCCCACAATGAGCAGTTCTTC. The chain employs TRBV11-2 and TRBJ2-1; 8 bases map to TRBD1. Germline V CDR1 and CDR2: SGHAT, FQNNGV. The CDR3 is 15 amino acids. J was trimmed by 5 bases and V by 1 base; bases with no gene match: 4.

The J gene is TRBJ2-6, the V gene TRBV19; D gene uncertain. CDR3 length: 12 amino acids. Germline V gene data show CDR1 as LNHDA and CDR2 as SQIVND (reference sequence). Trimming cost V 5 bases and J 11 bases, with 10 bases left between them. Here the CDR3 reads CASSHRFDVLTF. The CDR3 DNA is TGTGCCAGTAGTCACCGGTTTGACGTCCTGACTTTC.

The CDR3 spells CASSWGGASGSSEQYF. The CDR3 bases are TGTGCCAGCAGTTGGGGGGGCGCTAGCGGGAGTTCCGAGCAGTACTTC. The chain joins TRBV28 to TRBJ2-7, with TRBD2 matching 10 bases. V lost 4 bases and J lost 6; bases outside the gene matches: 12. Germline assignment: CDR1 MDHEN and CDR2 SYDVKM. This CDR3 is built from 16 residues.

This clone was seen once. CDR3 DNA sequence: TGTGCCAGCAGCCGGGACAGGGGGATGGACATTCAGTACTTC. As protein: CASSRDRGMDIQYF. The gene calls are TRBV6-1 and TRBJ2-4; 11 positions match TRBD1. From germline, CDR1 is MNHNS and CDR2 SASEGT. J lost 8 bases, V lost 6 bases, and 6 bases had no gene match. This CDR3 is 14 amino acids long.

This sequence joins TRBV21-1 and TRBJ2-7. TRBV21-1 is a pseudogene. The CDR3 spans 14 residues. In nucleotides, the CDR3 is TGTGCCAGCAGGAAACAGGGGAGGTCCTACGAGCAGTACTTC. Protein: CASRKQGRSYEQYF.

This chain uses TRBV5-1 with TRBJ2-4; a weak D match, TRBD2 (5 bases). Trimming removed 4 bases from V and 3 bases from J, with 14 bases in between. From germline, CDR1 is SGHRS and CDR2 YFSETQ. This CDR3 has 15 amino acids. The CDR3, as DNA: TGCGCCAGCAGCAGTGCCTGGGGAGACAAAAACATTCAGTACTTC. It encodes CASSSAWGDKNIQYF.

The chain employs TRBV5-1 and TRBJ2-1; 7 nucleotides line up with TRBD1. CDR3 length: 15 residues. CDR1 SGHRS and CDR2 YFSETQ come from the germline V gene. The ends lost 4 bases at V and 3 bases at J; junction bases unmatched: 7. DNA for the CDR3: TGCGCCAGCAGCCCCGGACAGGAAGGCTACAATGAGCAGTTCTTC. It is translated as CASSPGQEGYNEQFF.

The CDR3 loop reads CASSTGADNQPQHF. CDR3 DNA: TGTGCCAGCAGCACAGGGGCAGACAATCAGCCCCAGCATTTT. The chain employs TRBV6-5 and TRBJ1-5, with 7 bases lining up with TRBD1. CDR1 and CDR2 from the germline V gene are MNHEY and SVGAGI. This CDR3 is built from 14 residues. The trim removed 6 bases at V and 3 bases at J, leaving 5 bases unmatched.

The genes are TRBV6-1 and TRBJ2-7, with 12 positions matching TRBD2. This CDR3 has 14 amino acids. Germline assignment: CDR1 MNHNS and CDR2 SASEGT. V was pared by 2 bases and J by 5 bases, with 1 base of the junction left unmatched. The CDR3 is CASSELAGGDEQYF. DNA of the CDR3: TGTGCCAGCAGTGAACTAGCGGGAGGGGACGAGCAGTACTTC.

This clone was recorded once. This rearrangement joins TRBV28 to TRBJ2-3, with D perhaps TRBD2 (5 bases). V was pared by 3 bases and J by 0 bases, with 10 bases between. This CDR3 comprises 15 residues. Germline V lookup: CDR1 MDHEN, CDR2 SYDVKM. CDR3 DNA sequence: TGTGCCAGCAGTTTTCCACGGACTAGCACAGATACGCAGTATTTT. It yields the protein CASSFPRTSTDTQYF.

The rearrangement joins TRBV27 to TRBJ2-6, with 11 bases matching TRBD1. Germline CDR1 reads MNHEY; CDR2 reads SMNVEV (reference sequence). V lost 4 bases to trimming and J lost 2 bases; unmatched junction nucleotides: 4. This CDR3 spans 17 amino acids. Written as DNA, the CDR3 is TGTGCCAGCAGTTCCTGGACAGGGGGCGCTGGGGCCAACGTCCTGACTTTC. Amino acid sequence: CASSSWTGGAGANVLTF.

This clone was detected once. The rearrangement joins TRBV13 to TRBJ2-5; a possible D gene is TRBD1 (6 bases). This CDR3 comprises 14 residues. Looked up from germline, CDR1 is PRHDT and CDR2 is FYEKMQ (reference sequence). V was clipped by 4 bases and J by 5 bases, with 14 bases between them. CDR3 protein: CASSSQQGPETQYF. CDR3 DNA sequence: TGTGCCAGCAGCTCTCAGCAGGGGCCGGAGACCCAGTACTTC.

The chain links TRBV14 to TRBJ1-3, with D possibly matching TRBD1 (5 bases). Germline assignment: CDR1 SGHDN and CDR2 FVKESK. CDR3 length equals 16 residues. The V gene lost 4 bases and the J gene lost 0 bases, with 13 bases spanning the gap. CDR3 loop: CASSRLGTSSGNTIYF. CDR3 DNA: TGTGCCAGCAGCCGCCTGGGGACCTCCTCTGGAAACACCATATATTTT.

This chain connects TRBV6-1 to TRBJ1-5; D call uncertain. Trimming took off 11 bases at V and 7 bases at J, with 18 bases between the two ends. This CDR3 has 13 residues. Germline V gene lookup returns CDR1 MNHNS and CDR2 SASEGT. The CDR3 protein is CASSVDGAQPQHF. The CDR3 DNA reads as TGTGCCTCGTCGGTGGATGGCGCGCAGCCCCAGCATTTT.

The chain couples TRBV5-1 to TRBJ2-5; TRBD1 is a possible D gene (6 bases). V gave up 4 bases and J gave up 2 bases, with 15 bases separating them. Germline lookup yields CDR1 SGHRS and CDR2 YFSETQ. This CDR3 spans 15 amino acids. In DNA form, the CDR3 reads TGCGCCAGCAGCCCCGCCCCCGACAGGCAAGAGACCCAGTACTTC. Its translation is CASSPAPDRQETQYF.

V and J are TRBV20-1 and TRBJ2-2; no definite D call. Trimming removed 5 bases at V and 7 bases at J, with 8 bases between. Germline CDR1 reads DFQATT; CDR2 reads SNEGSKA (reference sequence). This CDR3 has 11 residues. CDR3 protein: CSAPGGGELFF. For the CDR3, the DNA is TGCAGTGCTCCGGGCGGCGGGGAGCTGTTTTTT.

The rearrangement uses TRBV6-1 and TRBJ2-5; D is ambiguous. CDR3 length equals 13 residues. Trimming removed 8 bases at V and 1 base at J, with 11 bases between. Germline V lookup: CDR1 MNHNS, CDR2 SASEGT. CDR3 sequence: CASQRRVQETQYF. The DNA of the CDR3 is TGTGCCAGCCAAAGACGGGTCCAAGAGACCCAGTACTTC.

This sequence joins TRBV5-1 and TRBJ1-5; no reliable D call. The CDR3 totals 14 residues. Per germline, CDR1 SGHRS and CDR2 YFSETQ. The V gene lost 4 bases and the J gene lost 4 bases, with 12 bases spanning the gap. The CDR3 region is CASSMVATNQPQHF. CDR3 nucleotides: TGCGCCAGCAGCATGGTCGCGACAAATCAGCCCCAGCATTTT. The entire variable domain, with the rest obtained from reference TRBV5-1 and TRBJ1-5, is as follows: KAGVTQTPRYLIKTRGQQVTLSCSPISGHRSVSWYQQTPGQGLQFLFEYFSETQRNKGNFPGRFSGRQFSNSRSEMNVSTLELGDSALYLCASSMVATNQPQHFGDGTRLSIL.